These 2 T cell receptor beta chains share one sample of origin, sequenced in a study of blood T cell repertoires in COVID-19. Assay: immunoSEQ multiplex PCR; the TCRdb copy retains only in-frame clones and omits some. The sample includes 250,000 to 300,000 clones, around 90% seen only once; the top ten take 2.1%. Source material: peripheral blood. The receptors shown here come from a woman aged 60 to 75 with COVID-19, enrolled during active disease.

This clone was recorded only once. As DNA, the CDR3 is TGTGCCAGCAGCGTTACAGGGGGCGAGCAGTACTTC. Translated, it gives CASSVTGGEQYF. The chain uses TRBV7-3 and TRBJ2-7; 8 bases fit TRBD1. Germline V gene data show CDR1 as SGHTA and CDR2 as FQGTGA. V shed 5 bases, J shed 6 bases, and the junction held 3 bases outside the gene matches. There are 12 residues in the CDR3.

In its sample, this clone was seen once. The chain uses TRBV27 and TRBJ1-1, with D uncertain. Germline assignment: CDR1 MNHEY and CDR2 SMNVEV (reference sequence). This CDR3 contains 12 residues. V was pared by 8 bases and J by 1 base, with 8 bases between. CDR3 protein: CASHAPNTEAFF. CDR3 DNA: TGTGCCAGCCACGCGCCGAACACTGAAGCTTTCTTT.